Below, 31 T cell receptor beta chains from the same sample are listed, as sequenced in a study of blood T cell repertoires in COVID-19. Profiled with immunoSEQ multiplex PCR; TCRdb holds only in-frame clones, not every one. The sample contains about 15,000 clones, over 75% of which appear only once. Sequences were obtained from peripheral blood. These receptors were obtained from a human donor in a cohort sampled during active COVID-19.

The chain has TRBV18 and TRBJ2-5, with D perhaps matching TRBD1 (6 bases). Per germline, CDR1 KGHSH and CDR2 LQKENI. V was trimmed by 3 bases and J by 1 base, leaving 6 bases between them. This CDR3 region has 13 residues. The CDR3 is CASSPDSQETQYF. As DNA, the CDR3 is TGTGCCAGCTCACCGGACAGCCAAGAGACCCAGTACTTC. The complete variable domain, with remaining parts taken from reference TRBV18 and TRBJ2-5, reads NAGVMQNPRHLVRRRGQEARLRCSPMKGHSHVYWYRQLPEEGLKFMVYLQKENIIDESGMPKERFSAEFPKEGPSILRIQQVVRGDSAAYFCASSPDSQETQYFGPGTRLLVL.

The chain carries TRBV5-4 and TRBJ2-1; TRBD1 aligns across 9 bases. CDR1 SGHNT and CDR2 YYREEE come from the germline V gene (reference sequence). V trimming: 5 bases; J trimming: 3 bases; junction bases outside the gene matches: 6. The CDR3 runs to 15 residues. The CDR3 bases are TGTGCCAGCAGGGAGGGACAGGGATACTACAATGAGCAGTTCTTC. It specifies CASREGQGYYNEQFF.

V gene TRBV6-5 combines with J gene TRBJ1-2; D uncertain. CDR3 length: 13 residues. V dropped 6 bases and J dropped 2 bases, with 10 bases sitting between them. Germline loops: CDR1 MNHEY, CDR2 SVGAGI. As DNA, the CDR3 is TGTGCCAGCAGCCGACAAATAAACTATGGCTACACCTTC. It translates to CASSRQINYGYTF.

This chain connects TRBV7-9 to TRBJ2-7; possible D gene TRBD2, 5 bases. There are 15 residues in the CDR3. From germline, CDR1 is SEHNR and CDR2 FQNEAQ (reference sequence). V lost 1 base to trimming and J lost 5 bases, with 15 bases between them. This CDR3 is CASSLGGPRGNEQYF. In DNA, the CDR3 is TGTGCCAGCAGCTTAGGTGGTCCCCGGGGAAACGAGCAGTACTTC.

CDR3 residues: CAWSSLNYGYTF. The DNA of the CDR3 is TGTGCCTGGAGTTCCCTCAACTATGGCTACACCTTC. This chain joins TRBV30 and TRBJ1-2; D not certain. CDR1 and CDR2 from the germline V gene are GTSNPN and SVGIG (reference sequence). V dropped 2 bases and J dropped 2 bases, with 6 bases sitting between them. The CDR3 has 12 residues.

The chain combines TRBV5-1 with TRBJ1-1; the D gene is possibly TRBD1 (6 bases). Per germline, CDR1 SGHRS and CDR2 YFSETQ. The CDR3 contains 16 residues. V was shortened by 2 bases and J by 0 bases, with 14 bases between the two germline ends. The CDR3 DNA sequence: TGCGCCAGCAGCTTACGAGCGGGACACCTGAACACTGAAGCTTTCTTT. Protein sequence: CASSLRAGHLNTEAFF.

The J gene is TRBJ1-1, the V gene TRBV30, with D maybe TRBD1 (5 bases). Germline lookup yields CDR1 GTSNPN and CDR2 SVGIG (reference sequence). The V gene lost 2 bases and the J gene lost 4 bases, with 20 bases spanning the gap. The CDR3 runs to 16 residues. Here the CDR3 reads CAWSPRGGVGGTEAFF. The CDR3 DNA reads TGTGCCTGGAGTCCTAGAGGTGGGGTGGGGGGCACTGAAGCTTTCTTT.

This clone was detected a few times. V usage is TRBV10-1 and J usage is TRBJ2-7; a possible D gene is TRBD2 (6 bases). Germline CDR1 and CDR2: WNHNN and SYGVQD (reference sequence). The CDR3 sequence is 13 residues long. CDR3 DNA sequence: TGCGCCAGCAGCCCGGGGGTCCGGGACGGTGCTCTGGTC. Translating gives CASSPGVRDGALV.

V is TRBV29-1 and J is TRBJ1-1; D remains ambiguous. V gave up 5 bases and J gave up 1 base, with 8 bases separating them. The CDR3 sequence is 12 residues long. CDR1 and CDR2 from the germline V gene are SQVTM and ANQGSEA. The CDR3 region has the DNA TGCAGCGTTTACCGGGGGAACACTGAAGCTTTCTTT. This translates into CSVYRGNTEAFF.

The chain has TRBV10-3 and TRBJ2-7, with 8 positions matching TRBD1. In germline, CDR1 is ENHRY, CDR2 SYGVKD. CDR3 length equals 15 residues. Losses at the gene ends were 1 base for V and 2 bases for J; bases not matched to a gene: 4. Here the CDR3 DNA reads TGTGCCATCAGTGAGTATAGGACAGGGACCTACGAGCAGTACTTC. This codes for CAISEYRTGTYEQYF.

The rearrangement joins TRBV7-8 to TRBJ2-5; TRBD2 agrees at 7 bases. The CDR3 has 15 amino acids. V gave up 3 bases and J gave up 1 base; unmatched junction bases: 5. Germline CDR1 SGHVS, CDR2 FQNEAQ. The CDR3 is CASSFRGSGQETQYF. The CDR3 DNA is TGTGCCAGCAGCTTTCGCGGGAGCGGCCAAGAGACCCAGTACTTC.

J is TRBJ1-1 and V is TRBV2; 12 nucleotides line up with TRBD1. Germline CDR1 reads SNHLY; CDR2 reads FYNNEI. There are 17 residues in the CDR3. V shed 5 bases, J shed 3 bases, and the junction held 10 bases outside the gene matches. The CDR3 DNA reads as TGTGCCAGCAGTAAGTCCGGGACAGGGGGCTTGTACACTGAAGCTTTCTTT. Its translation: CASSKSGTGGLYTEAFF.

V and J are TRBV19 and TRBJ2-2; 8 bases align to TRBD2. The CDR3 covers 16 residues. V lost 9 bases, J lost 0 bases, and 9 bases stayed unmatched. The germline gives CDR1 LNHDA, CDR2 SQIVND (reference sequence). DNA of the CDR3: TGTGCCAGCTCTCGGGCGGGGGGATCGAACACCGGGGAGCTGTTTTTT. Its translation: CASSRAGGSNTGELFF.

This sequence joins TRBV5-1 and TRBJ1-4; 9 positions agree with TRBD1. Trimming cost V 0 bases and J 4 bases; bases outside gene matches: 4. This CDR3 comprises 16 residues. The germline V gene encodes CDR1 SGHRS and CDR2 YFSETQ. In DNA, the CDR3 is TGCGCCAGCAGCTTGGCGGGACAGGGTAATAATGAAAAACTGTTTTTT. This gives the protein CASSLAGQGNNEKLFF.

The V gene is TRBV5-1, the J gene TRBJ2-7; D possibly corresponds to TRBD1 (5 bases). CDR1 SGHRS and CDR2 YFSETQ come from the germline V gene. This CDR3 contains 14 residues. Deletions cut 0 bases from V and 4 bases from J, with 11 bases between. The CDR3 reads CASSLGRQSYEQYF. CDR3 DNA: TGCGCCAGCAGCTTGGGGAGACAGAGTTACGAGCAGTACTTC.

The chain couples TRBV30 to TRBJ1-1; D remains ambiguous. V was shortened by 0 bases and J by 10 bases, with 18 bases between the two germline ends. CDR3 length: 14 residues. Germline V gives CDR1 GTSNPN, CDR2 SVGIG (reference sequence). The CDR3 DNA follows: TGTGCCTGGAGTGTCCTAGCCGGACCCGGAAGAGCTTTCTTT. Protein: CAWSVLAGPGRAFF. Combining the CDR3 with reference TRBV30 and TRBJ1-1 gives the whole variable domain SQTIHQWPATLVQPVGSPLSLECTVEGTSNPNLYWYRQAAGRGLQLLFYSVGIGQISSEVPQNLSASRPQDRQFILSSKKLLLSDSGFYLCAWSVLAGPGRAFFGQGTRLTVV.

This chain links TRBV11-1 with TRBJ1-1; 7 bases match TRBD1. CDR3 length: 16 residues. Trimming at V came to 3 bases and at J to 4 bases, leaving 11 bases not matched to a gene. Per the germline V gene, CDR1 is SGHAT and CDR2 is FQDESV (reference sequence). In nucleotides, the CDR3 is TGTGCCAGCAGCTTTGAGGGGGCGGGCAGGAGCACTGAAGCTTTCTTT. This codes for CASSFEGAGRSTEAFF.

This sequence joins TRBV5-4 and TRBJ2-3; D is perhaps TRBD2 (5 bases). V lost 3 bases to trimming and J lost 4 bases, with 9 bases between them. Germline V gene sequence: CDR1 SGHNT, CDR2 YYREEE (reference sequence). CDR3 length: 13 amino acids. CDR3 sequence reads: CASSSLGADTQYF. CDR3 in DNA: TGTGCCAGCAGCTCACTAGGCGCAGATACGCAGTATTTT. The entire variable domain, with the rest obtained from reference TRBV5-4 and TRBJ2-3, is as follows: ETGVTQSPTHLIKTRGQQVTLRCSSQSGHNTVSWYQQALGQGPQFIFQYYREEENGRGNFPPRFSGLQFPNYSSELNVNALELDDSALYLCASSSLGADTQYFGPGTRLTVL.

The chain's CDR3 is CASSLPDSYEQYF. The DNA for the CDR3 is TGTGCCAGCAGTTTACCAGACTCCTACGAGCAGTACTTC. The chain has TRBV28 and TRBJ2-7; no firm D call. Trimming took off 2 bases at V and 0 bases at J, with 5 bases between the two ends. This CDR3 contains 13 residues. From germline, CDR1 is MDHEN and CDR2 SYDVKM.

This chain uses TRBV24-1 with TRBJ2-1; no clear D. Trimming removed 3 bases at V and 7 bases at J, with 9 bases between. The CDR3 consists of 13 residues. Germline V gene sequence: CDR1 KGHDR, CDR2 SFDVKD. CDR3 residues: CATSDGSGNEQFF. CDR3 DNA sequence: TGTGCCACCAGTGATGGTTCAGGAAATGAGCAGTTCTTC.

The chain uses TRBV6-2 or TRBV6-3 and TRBJ1-5, with D possibly matching TRBD1 (6 bases). The CDR3 has 15 amino acids. Between the trimmed V and J ends, which lost 2 bases and 7 bases, there was a span of 15 bases. Germline values: CDR1 MNHEY, CDR2 SVGEGT. CDR3 residues: CASSYGGGGRQPQHF. The CDR3 region has the DNA TGTGCCAGCAGTTACGGGGGCGGGGGGCGACAGCCCCAGCATTTT.

This chain joins TRBV5-5 and TRBJ1-4, with D unclear. Germline loops: CDR1 SGHKS, CDR2 YYEKEE (reference sequence). Between the trimmed V and J ends, which lost 0 bases and 8 bases, there was a span of 11 bases. The CDR3 spans 14 residues. The DNA for the CDR3 is TGTGCCAGCAGCTTGGGCGGCCCTGAAGAAAAACTGTTTTTT. This encodes CASSLGGPEEKLFF.

The chain couples TRBV3-1 (or the pseudogene TRBV3-2) to TRBJ1-1; the D gene is possibly TRBD1 (6 bases). The CDR3 runs to 14 residues. V was shortened by 1 base and J by 2 bases, with 8 bases between the two germline ends. Germline V gene lookup returns CDR1 LGHDT and CDR2 YNNKEL (reference sequence). CDR3 region: CASSQVDSNTEAFF. The DNA for the CDR3 is TGTGCCAGCAGCCAAGTGGACAGTAACACTGAAGCTTTCTTT.

The V gene is TRBV24-1, the J gene TRBJ2-7, with 10 nucleotides matching TRBD2. CDR3 length: 15 residues. Germline CDR1 is KGHDR and CDR2 is SFDVKD. The trim removed 4 bases at V and 6 bases at J, leaving 8 bases unmatched. The CDR3 sequence: CATSETTSGKGEQYF. CDR3 in DNA: TGTGCCACCAGTGAAACTACTAGCGGGAAGGGCGAGCAGTACTTC.

This chain connects TRBV10-3 to TRBJ2-4, with 9 bases identical to TRBD1. The germline V gene encodes CDR1 ENHRY and CDR2 SYGVKD. J gave up 5 bases and V 4 bases, and 3 bases lay outside the gene matches. The CDR3 is 14 amino acids. The CDR3 sequence is CAISGGQGENIQYF. DNA for the CDR3: TGTGCCATCAGTGGGGGACAGGGCGAAAACATTCAGTACTTC.

This chain joins TRBV6-6 and TRBJ2-2; 9 bases align to TRBD1. Germline V lookup: CDR1 MNHNY, CDR2 SVGAGI (reference sequence). V lost 3 bases and J lost 9; bases outside the gene matches: 11. This CDR3 has 16 residues. The CDR3 nucleotides read TGTGCCAGCAGTTATACCAAGGGACAGGGCCTTTGGGAGCTGTTTTTT. It is translated as CASSYTKGQGLWELFF.

This clone was observed once. The genes are TRBV5-5 and TRBJ2-3; 15 nucleotides match TRBD2. CDR1 SGHKS and CDR2 YYEKEE come from the germline V gene (reference sequence). V was pared by 0 bases and J by 9 bases, with 2 bases of the junction left unmatched. The CDR3 covers 15 residues. CDR3 protein: CASSLVGTSGGTQYF. CDR3 in DNA: TGTGCCAGCAGCTTGGTGGGGACTAGCGGGGGGACGCAGTATTTT.

The chain carries TRBV6-1 and TRBJ1-1; perhaps TRBD1 as D (6 bases). The CDR3 loop spans 17 amino acids. Germline V gene sequence: CDR1 MNHNS, CDR2 SASEGT. V lost 1 base and J lost 2, with 17 bases in between. The DNA for the CDR3 is TGTGCCAGCAGTGAAGTGGTGGGGGCTGTAGGAAACACTGAAGCTTTCTTT. Translation gives CASSEVVGAVGNTEAFF.

J is TRBJ2-5 and V is TRBV5-1, with a possible D match to TRBD1 (6 bases). The V gene lost 2 bases and the J gene lost 5 bases, with 13 bases spanning the gap. CDR3 size: 14 residues. Germline values: CDR1 SGHRS, CDR2 YFSETQ. In nucleotides, the CDR3 is TGCGCCAGCAGCTTAGGCAGGGGCGGGGAGACCCAGTACTTC. Translating it yields CASSLGRGGETQYF. The variable domain in full, with the rest retrieved from reference TRBV5-1 and TRBJ2-5, is KAGVTQTPRYLIKTRGQQVTLSCSPISGHRSVSWYQQTPGQGLQFLFEYFSETQRNKGNFPGRFSGRQFSNSRSEMNVSTLELGDSALYLCASSLGRGGETQYFGPGTRLLVL.

This clone was picked up a small number of times. V usage is TRBV11-2 and J usage is TRBJ1-2; D is possibly TRBD1 (6 bases). The CDR3 has 14 amino acids. Trimming left V 6 bases short and J 7 bases short, with 18 bases between. CDR1 and CDR2 from the germline V gene are SGHAT and FQNNGV. CDR3 amino acids: CASSRWQGFGGYTF. Written as DNA, the CDR3 is TGTGCCAGCAGTCGGTGGCAGGGGTTTGGTGGCTACACCTTC.

The chain links TRBV9 to TRBJ1-3; the match to TRBD1 covers 9 bases. Germline V gene lookup returns CDR1 SGDLS and CDR2 YYNGEE. The CDR3 runs to 19 residues. V dropped 3 bases and J dropped 3; count of bases not matched to a gene: 16. The CDR3 DNA is TGTGCCAGCAGCGCCGCGGGACAGGGTGTAGAATATGGTGGAAACACCATATATTTT. Its protein product is CASSAAGQGVEYGGNTIYF.